This entry lists 19 T cell receptor beta chains sequenced from one sample in a study of persistence of HIV-infected CD4 T cells (dated by TCRdb to the early 2020s). The immunoSEQ hsTCRB assay version 4, run in survey mode, was used to sequence TCRbeta repertoires from genomic DNA. As stored in TCRdb, this immuneACCESS dataset retains in-frame rearrangements with V and J assigned. A fraction of the clones does not appear; measured against another copy, unresolved V genes explain less than half of the discrepancy, and the remainder lacks a known reason. The sample table contains roughly 20,000 clones; only one count was recorded for 75% to 80% of them. The biggest ten clones account for roughly 7% of the sample. The sample's treatment or condition label, decoded: suppressive antiretroviral therapy. Cells were stimulated with lysates of CMV-infected fibroblasts at approximately 9 ug/mL. CD4+ T cells that responded were sorted based on upregulation of both CD40 ligand and CD69.

What these receptors recognize is not known. This sample comprised CD4+ T cells sorted from PBMCs after roughly 18-hour stimulation, obtained from a patient who received antiretroviral therapy. The cell subset or site label, read with the paper, signifies: CD40L+CD69+ CD4 T cells responding to CMV lysate. These receptors were taken from an adult man with HIV who was CMV-seropositive.

The CDR3 spells CASSLGQGSPETQYF. The CDR3 nucleotides are TGTGCCAGCAGCCTTGGACAGGGGAGCCCAGAGACCCAGTACTTC. The chain has TRBV4-2 and TRBJ2-5; 9 bases fit TRBD1. Germline CDR1 is LGHNA and CDR2 is YNFKEQ. V lost 4 bases, J lost 4 bases, and 7 bases stayed unmatched. There are 15 residues in the CDR3.

V usage is TRBV5-1 and J usage is TRBJ2-2; D is possibly TRBD1 or TRBD2 (5 bases each). The CDR3 sequence is 16 residues long. Deletions cut 4 bases from V and 0 bases from J, with 13 bases between. Germline V lookup: CDR1 SGHRS, CDR2 YFSETQ. The CDR3 DNA sequence: TGCGCCAGCAGCCTTTGGGGGTCTGCGAACACCGGGGAGCTGTTTTTT. Its protein is CASSLWGSANTGELFF.

The chain joins TRBV5-1 to TRBJ2-7; D perhaps matches TRBD1 (5 bases). This CDR3 has 14 residues. Trimming removed 1 base from V and 3 bases from J, with 11 bases in between. Germline assignment: CDR1 SGHRS and CDR2 YFSETQ. The CDR3 DNA follows: TGCGCCAGCAGCTTGAGTGGGCAGGGCTACGAGCAGTACTTC. It yields the protein CASSLSGQGYEQYF.

V and J are TRBV6-5 and TRBJ1-2; 10 bases line up with TRBD1. CDR3 size: 16 residues. Germline V CDR1 and CDR2: MNHEY, SVGAGI. The V segment lost 3 bases and the J segment 5 bases; nucleotides outside the gene matches: 9. The CDR3 reads CASSYVRDRGDYGYTF. CDR3 DNA sequence: TGTGCCAGCAGTTATGTCCGGGACAGGGGTGATTATGGCTACACCTTC.

V usage is TRBV6-1 and J usage is TRBJ2-2; the D gene could be TRBD1 or TRBD2 (5 bases each). The CDR3 covers 14 residues. Germline CDR1 is MNHNS and CDR2 is SASEGT. The V end was cut by 8 bases, the J end by 0 bases, with 10 bases between. The DNA for the CDR3 is TGTGCCAGCTTGGGGACCACGAACACCGGGGAGCTGTTTTTT. This gives the protein CASLGTTNTGELFF.

V usage is TRBV5-1 and J usage is TRBJ2-5; no firm D call. Germline V gene data show CDR1 as SGHRS and CDR2 as YFSETQ. The CDR3 runs 14 residues. With 0 bases removed from V and 3 bases from J, the gap between germline ends came to 9 bases. CDR3 DNA sequence: TGCGCCAGCAGCTTGGCAGGAAATGAAGAGACCCAGTACTTC. Protein product: CASSLAGNEETQYF.

The chain carries TRBV24-1 and TRBJ1-2, with D possibly being TRBD1 (5 bases). Trimming pared 3 bases from V and 4 bases from J, leaving 17 bases between. This CDR3 region has 16 residues. Germline V gene sequence: CDR1 KGHDR, CDR2 SFDVKD. Written as DNA, the CDR3 is TGTGCCACCAGTGATCCCTCCGGGGGGAGCCTCTATGGCTACACCTTC. Amino acid sequence: CATSDPSGGSLYGYTF.

The chain couples TRBV9 to TRBJ2-1, with unresolved D. The CDR3 is 13 amino acids. Germline-derived CDR1 and CDR2 are SGDLS and YYNGEE. Deletions cut 0 bases from V and 0 bases from J, with 1 base between. CDR3 nucleotides: TGTGCCAGCAGCGTAGGCTCCTACAATGAGCAGTTCTTC. Protein product: CASSVGSYNEQFF.

The chain carries TRBV6-6 and TRBJ1-4; 9 nucleotides line up with TRBD1. This CDR3 has 14 residues. The trim removed 6 bases at V and 8 bases at J, leaving 7 bases unmatched. Germline V lookup: CDR1 MNHNY, CDR2 SVGAGI (reference sequence). The CDR3 reads CASSPGQGTEKLFF. The DNA of the CDR3 is TGTGCCAGCAGCCCGGGACAGGGTACCGAAAAACTGTTTTTT.

The chain recombines TRBV18 with TRBJ1-1; tentatively, D is TRBD1 (5 bases). This CDR3 has 14 residues. CDR1 and CDR2 from the germline V gene are KGHSH and LQKENI. Trimming took off 2 bases at V and 3 bases at J, with 10 bases between the two ends. CDR3 protein: CASSPRGGDTEAFF. In DNA, the CDR3 is TGTGCCAGCTCACCAAGGGGCGGAGACACTGAAGCTTTCTTT.

The V and J genes are TRBV7-3 and TRBJ2-2, with D perhaps given as TRBD1 or TRBD2 (5 bases each). CDR1 is SGHTA, CDR2 FQGTGA, per germline. This CDR3 region has 15 residues. Trimming took off 4 bases at V and 1 base at J, with 10 bases between the two ends. CDR3 loop: CASSSLGENTGELFF. The DNA of the CDR3 is TGTGCCAGCAGCTCTTTGGGGGAGAACACCGGGGAGCTGTTTTTT.

This clone was detected a few times. The chain is built from TRBV6-1 and TRBJ2-7; D assignment may be TRBD1 or TRBD2 (6 bases each). Germline V gene sequence: CDR1 MNHNS, CDR2 SASEGT. The CDR3 is 15 residues long. V dropped 1 base and J dropped 0 bases, with 10 bases sitting between them. The CDR3 here is CASSEGGALSYEQYF. CDR3 nucleotides: TGTGCCAGCAGTGAAGGGGGGGCCCTCTCCTACGAGCAGTACTTC.

V and J are TRBV23-1 and TRBJ1-4, with TRBD1 identical over 7 bases. TRBV23-1 is annotated as an ORF whose role is uncertain. The CDR3 has 17 residues. Losses at the gene ends were 2 bases for V and 2 bases for J; bases not matched to a gene: 8. DNA of the CDR3: TGCGCCAGCAGTCAACGGGGCAGGGGGGGGACTAATGAAAAACTGTTTTTT. Amino acid sequence: CASSQRGRGGTNEKLFF.

In its sample, this clone was seen once. The gene calls are TRBV5-1 and TRBJ1-2; TRBD1 is a possible D gene (6 bases). Germline V gene data show CDR1 as SGHRS and CDR2 as YFSETQ. The CDR3 runs 17 residues. V lost 0 bases to trimming and J lost 2 bases, with 17 bases between them. As DNA, the CDR3 is TGCGCCAGCAGCTTGGCATTCGGTGGACAGCTAAACTATGGCTACACCTTC. Its protein is CASSLAFGGQLNYGYTF.

The V gene is TRBV2, the J gene TRBJ2-7; 7 bases agree with TRBD1. V lost 5 bases, J lost 6 bases, and 10 bases stayed unmatched. CDR1 and CDR2 from the germline V gene are SNHLY and FYNNEI. The CDR3 has 14 amino acids. CDR3 DNA sequence: TGTGCCAGCAGTACGGGACAGAGGTTCCCCGAGCAGTACTTC. Protein: CASSTGQRFPEQYF.

The rearrangement joins TRBV7-8 to TRBJ2-7, with D uncertain. V was pared by 5 bases and J by 4 bases, with 12 bases between. The CDR3 runs 13 residues. Germline V gene data show CDR1 as SGHVS and CDR2 as FQNEAQ. This CDR3 is CASSPRATYEQYF. The CDR3, as DNA: TGTGCCAGCAGCCCCCGGGCGACATACGAGCAGTACTTC. Full variable domain (rest looked up from reference TRBV7-8 and TRBJ2-7): GAGVSQSPRYKVAKRGQDVALRCDPISGHVSLFWYQQALGQGPEFLTYFQNEAQLDKSGLPSDRFFAERPEGSVSTLKIQRTQQEDSAVYLCASSPRATYEQYFGPGTRLTVT.

The V and J genes are TRBV7-2 and TRBJ2-3, with 12 bases fitting TRBD2. Per the germline V gene, CDR1 is SGHTA and CDR2 is FQGNSA. CDR3 size: 16 residues. Germline trimming cut 3 bases from V and 4 bases from J; bases unmatched to any gene: 5. CDR3 protein: CASSFSSGGAADTQYF. The CDR3 DNA sequence: TGTGCCAGCAGCTTTTCTAGCGGGGGGGCGGCAGATACGCAGTATTTT.

The chain combines TRBV29-1 with TRBJ1-1, with 7 nucleotides matching TRBD1. Germline V CDR1 and CDR2: SQVTM, ANQGSEA. This CDR3 comprises 15 residues. The J segment lost 3 bases and the V segment lost 3 bases, leaving 10 bases of the junction unmatched. DNA for the CDR3: TGCAGCGTTGATAAAGGGGGCGCTTCGGACACTGAAGCTTTCTTT. It translates to CSVDKGGASDTEAFF.

The chain joins TRBV24-1 to TRBJ1-5; D gene uncertain. Trimming left V 12 bases short and J 10 bases short, with 9 bases between. This CDR3 region has 9 residues. Germline loops: CDR1 KGHDR, CDR2 SFDVKD. CDR3 in amino acids: CAAARPQHF. CDR3 DNA: TGTGCCGCTGCCAGACCCCAGCATTTT.